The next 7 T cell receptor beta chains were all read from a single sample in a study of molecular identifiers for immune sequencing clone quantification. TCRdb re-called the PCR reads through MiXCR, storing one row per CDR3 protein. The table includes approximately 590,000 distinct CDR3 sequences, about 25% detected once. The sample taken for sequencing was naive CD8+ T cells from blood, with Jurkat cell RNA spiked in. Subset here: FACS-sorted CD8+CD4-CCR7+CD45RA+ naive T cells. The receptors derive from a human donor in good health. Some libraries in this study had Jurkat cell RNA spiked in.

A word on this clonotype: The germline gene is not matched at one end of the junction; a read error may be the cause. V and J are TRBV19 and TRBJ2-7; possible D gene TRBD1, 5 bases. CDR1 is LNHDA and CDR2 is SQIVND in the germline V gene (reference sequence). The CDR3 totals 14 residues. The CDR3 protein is CASPRTQRSYELYF. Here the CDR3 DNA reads TGTGCCAGTCCACGGACACAACGCTCCTACGAGCTGTACTTC.

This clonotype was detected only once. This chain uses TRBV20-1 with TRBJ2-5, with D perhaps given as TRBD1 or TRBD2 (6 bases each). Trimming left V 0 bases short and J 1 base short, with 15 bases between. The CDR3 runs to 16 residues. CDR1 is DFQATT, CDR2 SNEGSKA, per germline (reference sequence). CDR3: CSARDLRGQTQETQYF. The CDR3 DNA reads TGCAGTGCTAGAGATCTCCGGGGGCAGACCCAAGAGACCCAGTACTTC.

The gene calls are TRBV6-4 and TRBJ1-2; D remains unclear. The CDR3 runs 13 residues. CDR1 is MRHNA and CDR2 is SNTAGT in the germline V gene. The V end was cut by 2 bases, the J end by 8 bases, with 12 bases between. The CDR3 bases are TGTGCCAGCAGTGACGGGTCCGCCCGCGGCTACACCTTC. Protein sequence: CASSDGSARGYTF.

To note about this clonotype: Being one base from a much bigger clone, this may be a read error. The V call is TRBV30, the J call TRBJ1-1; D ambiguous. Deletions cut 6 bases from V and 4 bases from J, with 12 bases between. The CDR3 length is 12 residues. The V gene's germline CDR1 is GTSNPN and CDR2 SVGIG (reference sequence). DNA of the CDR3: TGTGCCTGTTCAGACCAGAGCACTGAAGCTTTCTTT. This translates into CACSDQSTEAFF.

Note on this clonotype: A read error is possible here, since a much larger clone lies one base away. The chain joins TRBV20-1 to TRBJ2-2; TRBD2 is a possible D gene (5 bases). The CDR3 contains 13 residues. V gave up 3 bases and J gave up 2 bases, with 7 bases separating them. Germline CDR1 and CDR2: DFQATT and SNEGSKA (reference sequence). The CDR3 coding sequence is TGCAGTGCTAGCGGGGTTAACACCGGGGAGCTGTTTTTT. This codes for CSASGVNTGELFF.

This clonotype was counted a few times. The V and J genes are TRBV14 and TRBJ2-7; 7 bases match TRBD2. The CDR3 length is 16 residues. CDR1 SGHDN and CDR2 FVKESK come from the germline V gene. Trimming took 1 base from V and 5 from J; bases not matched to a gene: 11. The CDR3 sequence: CASSQGIGREKNEQYF. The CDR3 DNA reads TGTGCCAGCAGCCAAGGGATAGGGCGGGAGAAGAACGAGCAGTACTTC.

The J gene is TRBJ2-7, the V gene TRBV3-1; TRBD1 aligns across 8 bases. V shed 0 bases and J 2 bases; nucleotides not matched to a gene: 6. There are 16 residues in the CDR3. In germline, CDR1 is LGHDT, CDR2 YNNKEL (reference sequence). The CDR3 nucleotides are TGTGCCAGCAGCCAAGATTTACAGGGGGGACCCTACGAGCAGTACTTC. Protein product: CASSQDLQGGPYEQYF.